The subject of this entry is one T cell receptor (beta chain). What it binds is not known. Per germline, CDR1 SGHVS and CDR2 FNYEAQ. V lost 1 base, J lost 7 bases, and 4 bases stayed unmatched. The CDR3 runs 15 residues. This sample is drawn from a study of shared clonotypes between healthy human individuals. The study's findings and limits: In general, naive subsets displayed greater estimated richness than memory subsets did.

Donors comprised healthy HIV-negative adults lacking recent acute infections or vaccinations. TCRdb's copy holds only in-frame clones and misses some; the assay was immunoSEQ multiplex PCR. The sample has around 1.6 million clones, approximately 98% seen once. Material for sequencing was naive CD4+ T cells sorted from blood. Stated subset: CD45RA+ positively selected. The source is a man aged 30 to 39 in good health. The chain joins TRBV7-6 to TRBJ2-1; TRBD2 agrees at 10 bases. CDR3 sequence (DNA): TGTGCCAGCAGCTTAGTCGAGCGGGGGGGGAATGAGCAGTTCTTC. It yields the protein CASSLVERGGNEQFF.